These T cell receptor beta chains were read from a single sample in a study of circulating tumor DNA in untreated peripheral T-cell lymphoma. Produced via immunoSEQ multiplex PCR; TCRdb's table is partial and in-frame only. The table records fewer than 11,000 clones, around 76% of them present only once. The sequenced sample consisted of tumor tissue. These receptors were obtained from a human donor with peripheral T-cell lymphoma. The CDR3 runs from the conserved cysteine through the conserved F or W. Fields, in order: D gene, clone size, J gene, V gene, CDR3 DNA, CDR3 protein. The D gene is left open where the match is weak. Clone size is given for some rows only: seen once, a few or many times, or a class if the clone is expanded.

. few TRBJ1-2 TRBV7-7 TGTGCCAGCAGCTTGGTGGGCGGGCCCCCCTTCAACTATGGCTATACCTTC CASSLVGGPPFNYGYTF
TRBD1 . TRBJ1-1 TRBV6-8 TGTGCCAGCAAAACAGGGGGCCTTGAAGCTTTCTTT CASKTGGLEAFF
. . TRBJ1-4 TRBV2 TGTGCCAGCAGTGATAATAATGAAAAACTGTTTTTT CASSDNNEKLFF
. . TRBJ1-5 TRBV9 TGTGCCAGCATAGGCAGTCAAAATCAGCCCCAGCATTTT CASIGSQNQPQHF
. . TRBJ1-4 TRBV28 TGTGCCAGCAGTTCACCGGGGGGAGGATTAAATGAAAAACTGTTTTTT CASSSPGGGLNEKLFF
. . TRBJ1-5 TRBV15 TGTGCCACCAGCAGAGAGGGTGACAGTCTCCAGCCCCAGCATTTT CATSREGDSLQPQHF
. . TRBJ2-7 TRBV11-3 TGTGCCAGCAGTTTAGAACTACTGGGGGGAGCCGAGCAGTACTTC CASSLELLGGAEQYF
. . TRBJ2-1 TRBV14 TGTGCCAGCAGCCAAGATGGACTCCTTGAGCAGTTCTTC CASSQDGLLEQFF
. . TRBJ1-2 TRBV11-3 TGTGCCAGCACCCAAGGCCGGACGACGGAAGGCTACACCTTC CASTQGRTTEGYTF
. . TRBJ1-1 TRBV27 TGTGCCAGCAGTTTAAAGGACACAAGAGAGGCTTTCTTT CASSLKDTREAFF
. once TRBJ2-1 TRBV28 TGTGCCAGCAGTTTCGGTGGGGCGTCCTACAATGAGCAGTTCTTC CASSFGGASYNEQFF
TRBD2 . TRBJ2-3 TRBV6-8 TGTGCCAGCAGTTACACCGGGACTAGCGGGGGCACAGATACGCAGTATTTT CASSYTGTSGGTDTQYF
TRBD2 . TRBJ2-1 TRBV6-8 TGTGCCAGCAGTCAGACTAGCGGGGGGGTCTCAAGCTCCTACAATGAGCAGTTCTTC CASSQTSGGVSSSYNEQFF
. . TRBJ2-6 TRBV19 TGTGCCAGCACACAGGGCGTTGAGTCCAACGTCCTGACTTTC CASTQGVESNVLTF
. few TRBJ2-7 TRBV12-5 TGTGCTAGTGGTACGGACGGCCCCTACGAGCAGTACTTC CASGTDGPYEQYF
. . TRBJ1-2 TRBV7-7 TGTGCCAGCAGCTTATCGGCACAGAGACTAGGCTATGGCTACACCTTC CASSLSAQRLGYGYTF
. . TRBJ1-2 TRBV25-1 TGTGCCAGCTCGTCGACAGCTAACTATGGCTACACCTTC CASSSTANYGYTF
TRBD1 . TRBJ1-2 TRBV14 TGTGCCAGCAGCCAAGACCCGGGACAGGGGGTCGACGGCTACACCTTC CASSQDPGQGVDGYTF
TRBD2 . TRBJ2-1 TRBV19 TGTGCCAGTAGTATAGGAGCGGGGCGGCGGGAAAATGAGCAGTTCTTC CASSIGAGRRENEQFF
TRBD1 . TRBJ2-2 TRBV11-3 TGTGCCAGCAGCCCAAGACAGGGAAACACCGGGGAGCTGTTTTTT CASSPRQGNTGELFF
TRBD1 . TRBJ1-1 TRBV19 TGTGCCAGTAGTATAAGGGGGACAGCGTTCTTGAACACTGAAGCTTTCTTT CASSIRGTAFLNTEAFF
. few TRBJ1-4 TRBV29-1 TGCAGCGTTGGGAGGACTAAAGGGGAAAAACTGTTTTTT CSVGRTKGEKLFF
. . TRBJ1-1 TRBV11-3 TGTGCCAGCAGGGGTTCTAGCCAGAACACTGAAGCTTTCTTT CASRGSSQNTEAFF
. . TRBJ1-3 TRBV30 TGTGCCTGGAGATTAGGGGACAACTCTGGAAACACCATATATTTT CAWRLGDNSGNTIYF
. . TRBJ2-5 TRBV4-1 TGCGCCAGCAGCCAGCCCGGGGCTAGATTCCAAGAGACCCAGTACTTC CASSQPGARFQETQYF
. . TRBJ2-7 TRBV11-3 TGTGCCAGCAGCCCGAGACAGGACTCCTACGAGCAGTACTTC CASSPRQDSYEQYF
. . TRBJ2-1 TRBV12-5 TGTGCCACGGGCCTCCCCGGGGGTGAGCAGTTCTTC CATGLPGGEQFF
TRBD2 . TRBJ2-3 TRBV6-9 TGTGCCAGCAGTTCCGCAAATGAGCGGGGGGGTAGCACAGATACGCAGTATTTT CASSSANERGGSTDTQYF
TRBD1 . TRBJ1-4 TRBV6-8 TGTGCCAGCGGCCCGGGACAGGGGGGAAATGGCCCAAACGAAAAACTGTTTTTT CASGPGQGGNGPNEKLFF
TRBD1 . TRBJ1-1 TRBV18 TGTGCCAGCTCACAACAGACAGGGGGCCCCGGGGAGACTGAAGCTTTCTTT CASSQQTGGPGETEAFF
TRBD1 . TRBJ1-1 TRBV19 TGTGCCAGTAGTAGGACAGGGAGGGACAACACTGAAGCTTTCTTT CASSRTGRDNTEAFF
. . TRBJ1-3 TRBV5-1 TGCGCCAGCAGCTTCACAGGAAGGGGAAACACCATATATTTT CASSFTGRGNTIYF
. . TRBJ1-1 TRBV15 TGTGCCACCAGCCGGGGGAGACAGATGAACACTGAAGCTTTCTTT CATSRGRQMNTEAFF
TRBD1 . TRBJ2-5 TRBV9 TGTGCCAGCAGTGGGGGACAGGGAGTGGGATGGCAAGAGACCCAGTACTTC CASSGGQGVGWQETQYF
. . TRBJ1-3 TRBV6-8 TGTGCCATCGGGGGGACCCCAAGCTCCGGCTCTGGAAACACCATATATTTT CAIGGTPSSGSGNTIYF
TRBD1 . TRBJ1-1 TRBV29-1 TGCAGCGGACAGGGATCCCCGAACACTGAAGCTTTCTTT CSGQGSPNTEAFF
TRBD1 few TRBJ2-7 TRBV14 TGTGCCAGCAGCCTCAAGGGCTACAGGGGGCGCATCTACGAGCAGTACTTC CASSLKGYRGRIYEQYF
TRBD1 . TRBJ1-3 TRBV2 TGTGCCAGCAAAGGACAGGCGACCTCTGGAAACACCATATATTTT CASKGQATSGNTIYF
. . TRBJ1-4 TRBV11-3 TGTGCCAGCAGCTTAGTAGCCTCTTCAACTAATGAAAAACTGTTTTTT CASSLVASSTNEKLFF
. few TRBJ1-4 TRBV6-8 TGTGCCAGCAGTTACTCCAGGGGAGCTAATGAAAAACTGTTTTTT CASSYSRGANEKLFF
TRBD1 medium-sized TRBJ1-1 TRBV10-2 TGCGCCAGCATGGCAGGGGGAAGGGCTGAAGCTTTCTTT CASMAGGRAEAFF
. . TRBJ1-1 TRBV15 TGTGCCACCAGCAGAGCTACTGACAGTCCTGAAGCTTTCTTT CATSRATDSPEAFF
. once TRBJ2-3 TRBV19 TGTGCCAGTAGTATCCAGCAGATTTCAGATACGCAGTATTTT CASSIQQISDTQYF
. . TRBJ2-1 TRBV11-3 TGTGCCAGCAGCGCCTCCCCCGAATTTTGGTACAATGAGCAGTTCTTC CASSASPEFWYNEQFF
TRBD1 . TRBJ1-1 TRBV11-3 TGTGCCAGCAGCCTACGGACAGGGGAGAACGGAGCTTTCTTT CASSLRTGENGAFF
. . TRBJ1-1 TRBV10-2 TGCGCCAGCAGTGTCCCAGGGTCCACTGAAGCTTTCTTT CASSVPGSTEAFF
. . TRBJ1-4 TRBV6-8 TGTGCCAGCAGACCCCCACTCCAGGGCGGGGGGGATGAAAAACTGTTTTTT CASRPPLQGGGDEKLFF
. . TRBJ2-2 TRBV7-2 TGTGCCAGCAGCTTGAACCGGGGTTGGAACACCGGGGAGCTGTTTTTT CASSLNRGWNTGELFF
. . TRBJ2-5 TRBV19 TGTGCCAGTAGTATAGACCCAGGACCCCGGGAGACCCAGTACTTC CASSIDPGPRETQYF
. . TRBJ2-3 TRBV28 TGTGCCAGCGGTACGGAAACAGATACGCAGTATTTT CASGTETDTQYF
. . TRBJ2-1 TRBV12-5 TGTGCCAGCCGGCAGGGCAACAATGAGCAGTTCTTC CASRQGNNEQFF
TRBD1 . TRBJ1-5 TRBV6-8 TGTGCCAGCAGTTACACGGGACAGGGAAATCAGCCCCAGCATTTT CASSYTGQGNQPQHF
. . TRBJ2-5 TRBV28 TGTGCCAGCAGTTGGTCCAACGACGGAGAGACCCAGTACTTC CASSWSNDGETQYF
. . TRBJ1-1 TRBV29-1 TGCAGCGTTGTGACTCGAGGGAGAATGAACACTGAAGCTTTCTTT CSVVTRGRMNTEAFF
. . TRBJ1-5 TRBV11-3 TGTGCCAGCAGCTTAGGTTGGGCGAACCAGCCCCAGCATTTT CASSLGWANQPQHF